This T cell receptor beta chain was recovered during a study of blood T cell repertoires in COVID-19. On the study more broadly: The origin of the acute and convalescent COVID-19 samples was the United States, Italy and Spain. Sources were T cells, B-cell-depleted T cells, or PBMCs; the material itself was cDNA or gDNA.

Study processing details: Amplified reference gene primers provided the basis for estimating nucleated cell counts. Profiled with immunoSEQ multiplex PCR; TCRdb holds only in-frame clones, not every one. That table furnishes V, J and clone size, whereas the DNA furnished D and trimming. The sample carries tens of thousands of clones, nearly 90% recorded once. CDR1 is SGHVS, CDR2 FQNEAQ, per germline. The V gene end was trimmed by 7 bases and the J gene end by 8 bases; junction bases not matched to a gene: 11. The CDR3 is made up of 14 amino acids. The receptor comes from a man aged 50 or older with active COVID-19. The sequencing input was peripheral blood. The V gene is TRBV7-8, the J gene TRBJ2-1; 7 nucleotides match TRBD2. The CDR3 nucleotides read TGTGCCAGCACCATAGGAGCGGGGAGGTATGAGCAGTTCTTC. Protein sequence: CASTIGAGRYEQFF.